This TCR beta chain was found in a study of beta chain features in type 1 diabetes. Study-wide results and caveats: Significant though moderate, a shortening of TCRB CDR3s appeared in all four CD4+ subsets of Type 1 diabetes patients.

Worth noting for this clone: The antigen is unknown.

Of the isolated RNA, all was reverse transcribed, and so the sequenced material was expressed TCRB transcripts. The method was immunoSEQ multiplex PCR; TCRdb's version includes in-frame clones alone and lacks a portion of them. The table has approximately 730,000 clones, about an eighth seen once. CDR3 length equals 17 residues. Trimming removed 5 bases from V and 1 base from J, with 18 bases in between. The germline V gene has CDR1 MGHRA and CDR2 YSYEKL. Material for sequencing was naive CD4+ T cells from blood. The TCR sequence derives from a man younger than 30 with type 1 diabetes. The chain combines TRBV4-1 with TRBJ1-5, with D maybe TRBD1 (5 bases). The CDR3 sequence: CASSFHQGGGSNQPQHF. In DNA, the CDR3 is TGCGCCAGCAGCTTCCACCAGGGCGGGGGGAGCAATCAGCCCCAGCATTTT.